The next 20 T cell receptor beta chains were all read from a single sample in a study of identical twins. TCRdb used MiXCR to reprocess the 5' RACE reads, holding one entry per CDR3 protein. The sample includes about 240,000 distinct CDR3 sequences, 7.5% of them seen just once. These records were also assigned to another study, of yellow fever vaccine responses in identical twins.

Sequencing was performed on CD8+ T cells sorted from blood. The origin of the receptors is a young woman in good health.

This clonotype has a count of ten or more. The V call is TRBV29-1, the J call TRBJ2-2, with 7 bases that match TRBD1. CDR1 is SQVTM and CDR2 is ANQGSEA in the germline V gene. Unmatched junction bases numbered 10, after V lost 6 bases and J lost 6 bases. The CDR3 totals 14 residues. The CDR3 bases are TGCAGCGTCTCATACAGGGGTGAGGCCGGGGAGCTGTTTTTT. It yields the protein CSVSYRGEAGELFF.

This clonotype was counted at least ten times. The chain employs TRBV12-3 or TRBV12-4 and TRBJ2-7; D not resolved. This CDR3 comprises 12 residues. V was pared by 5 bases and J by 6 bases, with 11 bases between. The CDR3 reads CASSPTSVEQYF. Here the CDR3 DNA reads TGTGCCAGCAGTCCCACCTCGGTCGAGCAGTACTTC.

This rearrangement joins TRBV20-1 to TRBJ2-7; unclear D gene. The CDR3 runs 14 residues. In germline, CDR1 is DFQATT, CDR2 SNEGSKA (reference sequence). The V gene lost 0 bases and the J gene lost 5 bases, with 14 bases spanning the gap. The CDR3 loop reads CSAREPLGLNEQYF. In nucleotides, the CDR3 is TGCAGTGCTAGAGAACCCCTAGGGTTGAACGAGCAGTACTTC.

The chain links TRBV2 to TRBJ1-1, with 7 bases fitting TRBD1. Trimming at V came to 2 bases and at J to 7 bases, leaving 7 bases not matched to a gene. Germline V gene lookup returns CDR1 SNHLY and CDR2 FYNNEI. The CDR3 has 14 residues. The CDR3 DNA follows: TGTGCCAGCAGTGAATGGGACAGACTAAATGAAGCTTTCTTT. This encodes CASSEWDRLNEAFF.

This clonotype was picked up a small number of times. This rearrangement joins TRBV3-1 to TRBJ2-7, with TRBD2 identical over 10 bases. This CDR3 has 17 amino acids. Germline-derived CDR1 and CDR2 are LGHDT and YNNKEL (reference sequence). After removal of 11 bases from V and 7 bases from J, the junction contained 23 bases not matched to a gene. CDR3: CASQSASGSTGGDEQYF. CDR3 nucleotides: TGTGCCTCCCAGTCGGCTAGCGGGAGCACAGGGGGTGATGAGCAGTACTTC.

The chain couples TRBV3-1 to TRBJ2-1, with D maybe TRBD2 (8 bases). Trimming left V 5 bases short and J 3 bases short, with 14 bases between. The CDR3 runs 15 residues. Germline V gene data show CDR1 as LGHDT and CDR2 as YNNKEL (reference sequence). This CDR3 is CASSDRAGGYNEQFF. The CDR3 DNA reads TGTGCCAGCAGCGACAGGGCGGGGGGCTACAATGAGCAGTTCTTC.

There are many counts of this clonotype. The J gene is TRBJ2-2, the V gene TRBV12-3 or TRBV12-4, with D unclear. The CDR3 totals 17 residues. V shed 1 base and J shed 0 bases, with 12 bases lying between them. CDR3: CASSLGLGSANTGELFF. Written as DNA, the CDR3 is TGTGCCAGCAGTTTAGGTTTGGGCAGCGCGAACACCGGGGAGCTGTTTTTT.

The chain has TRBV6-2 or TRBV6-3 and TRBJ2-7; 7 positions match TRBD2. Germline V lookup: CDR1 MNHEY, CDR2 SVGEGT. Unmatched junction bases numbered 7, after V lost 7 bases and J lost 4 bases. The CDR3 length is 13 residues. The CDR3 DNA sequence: TGTGCCAGCAATCTGGAGGGAGGGTACGAGCAGTACTTC. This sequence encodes CASNLEGGYEQYF.

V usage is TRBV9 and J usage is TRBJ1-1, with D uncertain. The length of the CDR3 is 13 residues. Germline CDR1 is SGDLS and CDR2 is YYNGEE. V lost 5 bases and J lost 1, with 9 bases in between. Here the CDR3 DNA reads TGTGCCAGCAGTAGCAAGGAGAACACTGAAGCTTTCTTT. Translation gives CASSSKENTEAFF.

The chain's CDR3 is CASSGSGGTAPQHF. CDR3 coding DNA: TGTGCCAGCAGTGGTTCGGGGGGTACTGCTCCCCAGCATTTT. This rearrangement joins TRBV6-1 to TRBJ1-5; perhaps TRBD1 as D (5 bases). Germline values: CDR1 MNHNS, CDR2 SASEGT. Between the trimmed V and J ends, which lost 4 bases and 10 bases, there was a span of 17 bases. This CDR3 contains 14 residues.

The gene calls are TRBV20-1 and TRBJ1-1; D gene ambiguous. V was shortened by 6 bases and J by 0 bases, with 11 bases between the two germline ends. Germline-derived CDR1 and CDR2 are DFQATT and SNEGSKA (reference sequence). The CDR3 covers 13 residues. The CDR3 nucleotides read TGCAGTGCAATGGACGTTATGAACACTGAAGCTTTCTTT. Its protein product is CSAMDVMNTEAFF.

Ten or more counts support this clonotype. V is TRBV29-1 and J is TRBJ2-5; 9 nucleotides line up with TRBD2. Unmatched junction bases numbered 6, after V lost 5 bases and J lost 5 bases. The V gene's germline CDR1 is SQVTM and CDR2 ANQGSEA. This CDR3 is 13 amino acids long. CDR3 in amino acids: CSVITGLAETQYF. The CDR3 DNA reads TGCAGCGTTATAACCGGACTAGCGGAGACCCAGTACTTC.

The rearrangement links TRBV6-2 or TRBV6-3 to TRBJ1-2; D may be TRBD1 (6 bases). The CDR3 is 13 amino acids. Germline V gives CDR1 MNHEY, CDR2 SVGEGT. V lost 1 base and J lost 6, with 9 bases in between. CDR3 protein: CASSYWDMDGYTF. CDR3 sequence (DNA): TGTGCCAGCAGTTACTGGGACATGGATGGCTACACCTTC.

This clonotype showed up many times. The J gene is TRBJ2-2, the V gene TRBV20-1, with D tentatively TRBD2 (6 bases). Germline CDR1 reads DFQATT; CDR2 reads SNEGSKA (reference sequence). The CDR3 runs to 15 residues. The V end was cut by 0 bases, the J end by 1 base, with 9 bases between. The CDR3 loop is CSARDSGGNTGELFF. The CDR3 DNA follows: TGCAGTGCTAGAGACTCCGGGGGGAACACCGGGGAGCTGTTTTTT.

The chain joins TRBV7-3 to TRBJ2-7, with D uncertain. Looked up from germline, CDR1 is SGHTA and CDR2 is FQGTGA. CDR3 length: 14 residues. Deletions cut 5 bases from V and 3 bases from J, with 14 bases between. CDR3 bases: TGTGCCAGCAGCCCAGGTTCGTTCGGCTACGAGCAGTACTTC. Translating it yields CASSPGSFGYEQYF.

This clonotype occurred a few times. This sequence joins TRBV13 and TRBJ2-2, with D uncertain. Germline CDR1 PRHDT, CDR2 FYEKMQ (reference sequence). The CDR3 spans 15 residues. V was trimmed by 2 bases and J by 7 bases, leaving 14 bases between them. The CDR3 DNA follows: TGTGCCAGCAGCTTAAGTGGGGAAGGTCGCGGGGAGCTGTTTTTT. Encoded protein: CASSLSGEGRGELFF.

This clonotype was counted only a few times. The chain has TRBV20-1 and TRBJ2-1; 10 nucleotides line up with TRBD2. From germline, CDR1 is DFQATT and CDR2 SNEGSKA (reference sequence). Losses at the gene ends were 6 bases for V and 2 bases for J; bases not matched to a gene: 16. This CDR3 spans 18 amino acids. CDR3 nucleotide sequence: TGCAGTGCAGGGACCGGGACTAGCGTAGACAAACCCTACAATGAGCAGTTCTTC. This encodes CSAGTGTSVDKPYNEQFF.

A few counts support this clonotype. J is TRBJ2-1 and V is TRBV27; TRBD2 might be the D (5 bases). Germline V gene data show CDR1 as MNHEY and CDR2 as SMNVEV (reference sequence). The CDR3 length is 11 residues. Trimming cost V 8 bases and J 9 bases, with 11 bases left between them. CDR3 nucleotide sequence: TGTGCCAGCTCATCGGGATTTGAGCAGTTCTTC. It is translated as CASSSGFEQFF.

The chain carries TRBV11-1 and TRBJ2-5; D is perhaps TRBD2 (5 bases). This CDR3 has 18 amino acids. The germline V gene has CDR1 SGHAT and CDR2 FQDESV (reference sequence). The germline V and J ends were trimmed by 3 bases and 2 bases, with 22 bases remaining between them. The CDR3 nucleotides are TGTGCCAGCAGCTTCCTTGGACTGGAGCCGCTCCGGCAAGAGACCCAGTACTTC. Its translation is CASSFLGLEPLRQETQYF.

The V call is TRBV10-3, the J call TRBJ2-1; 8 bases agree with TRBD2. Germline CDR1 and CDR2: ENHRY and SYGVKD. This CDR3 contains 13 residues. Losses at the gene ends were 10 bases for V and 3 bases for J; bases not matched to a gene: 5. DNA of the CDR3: TGTGCCACTACCGGGACTAGCTACAATGAGCAGTTCTTC. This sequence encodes CATTGTSYNEQFF.